This T cell receptor beta chain was retrieved from a study of blood T cell repertoires in COVID-19. Across the study: Acute-phase and convalescent COVID-19 samples originated in the United States, Italy and Spain. T cells, B-cell-depleted T cells, or PBMCs provided the cDNA or gDNA that served as material.

This clone appeared once. Original handling: Amplified reference gene primers provided the basis for estimating nucleated cell counts. The assay was immunoSEQ multiplex PCR, and TCRdb's table has in-frame clones only and misses some. The V and J calls and clone size come from that table; D and trimming were worked out from the DNA. The table has fewer than 100,000 clones, approximately 89% seen once. The CDR3 runs 16 residues. V lost 3 bases, J lost 0 bases, and 14 bases lay in between. The germline gives CDR1 MDHEN, CDR2 SYDVKM. The chain links TRBV28 to TRBJ2-5, with D possibly being TRBD1 (6 bases). This clonotype originated in a human donor with acute or convalescent COVID-19. The donor label of this sample is uncertain. The sequenced sample consisted of peripheral blood. The CDR3: CASSFSLGTNQETQYF. CDR3 DNA: TGTGCCAGCAGTTTCTCCCTAGGGACAAACCAAGAGACCCAGTACTTC.